The 32 T cell receptor beta chains reported below all come from one sample, sequenced in a study of cytomegalovirus exposure and HLA in healthy donors. The PCR had 60 Vbeta and 13 Jbeta primers. Profiled with immunoSEQ multiplex PCR; TCRdb holds only in-frame clones, not every one. In the table there are more than 75,000 clones, almost 85% of which are singletons. The sample comprised PBMCs. These receptors all stem from a woman younger than 30 in good health and CMV-seropositive.

The CDR3 sequence is CASSPRRADTQYF. CDR3 bases: TGTGCCAGCAGTCCTCGAAGAGCAGATACGCAGTATTTT. The chain employs TRBV7-3 and TRBJ2-3; D remains unclear. The CDR3 spans 13 residues. V lost 6 bases and J 4 bases, leaving 11 bases between the germline ends. Germline V gene lookup returns CDR1 SGHTA and CDR2 FQGTGA.

A few counts support this clone. The chain is built from TRBV6-1 and TRBJ2-1; 9 bases map to TRBD1. The junction had 7 bases not matched to a gene; V was cut back by 1 base and J by 9 bases. The CDR3 covers 15 residues. Germline V gene data show CDR1 as MNHNS and CDR2 as SASEGT. CDR3 in DNA: TGTGCCAGCAGTGAAGGGACAGGGGAGGTCGGTGAGCAGTTCTTC. It translates to CASSEGTGEVGEQFF.

V usage is TRBV10-2 and J usage is TRBJ2-7, with TRBD2 as a possible D gene (6 bases). V was shortened by 8 bases and J by 2 bases, with 13 bases between the two germline ends. The length of the CDR3 is 13 residues. Germline loops: CDR1 WSHSY, CDR2 SAAADI. CDR3 protein: CASRPSATYEQYF. DNA for the CDR3: TGCGCCAGCCGGCCTAGCGCCACCTACGAGCAGTACTTC.

This chain joins TRBV2 and TRBJ1-6, with 8 bases aligning to TRBD1. J gave up 6 bases and V 8 bases, and 3 bases lay outside the gene matches. From germline, CDR1 is SNHLY and CDR2 FYNNEI. This CDR3 has 13 amino acids. CDR3 sequence reads: CASGGTGNSPLHF. CDR3 DNA: TGTGCCAGCGGAGGGACAGGTAATTCACCCCTCCACTTT.

This clone was counted only a few times. CDR3 amino acids: CASRPGQGANEQFF. In DNA, the CDR3 is TGTGCCAGCAGACCGGGACAGGGTGCAAATGAGCAGTTCTTC. The chain combines TRBV7-9 with TRBJ2-1; 9 bases align to TRBD1. Looked up from germline, CDR1 is SEHNR and CDR2 is FQNEAQ (reference sequence). V gave up 6 bases and J gave up 7 bases; unmatched junction bases: 7. CDR3 size: 14 residues.

V usage is TRBV28 and J usage is TRBJ1-4; a possible D gene is TRBD1 (5 bases). CDR3 length: 15 residues. CDR1 is MDHEN and CDR2 is SYDVKM in the germline V gene. V lost 6 bases, J lost 3 bases, and 14 bases lay in between. Written as DNA, the CDR3 is TGTGCCAGCAGCCCCCCCAGGGACTCTAATGAAAAACTGTTTTTT. This translates into CASSPPRDSNEKLFF.

V and J are TRBV6-5 and TRBJ2-7; 9 nucleotides align to TRBD2. This CDR3 is built from 12 residues. With 8 bases clipped from V and 3 bases from J, the junction kept 2 bases outside the gene matches. Germline lookup yields CDR1 MNHEY and CDR2 SVGAGI. The chain's CDR3 is CASQTSGYEQYF. Written as DNA, the CDR3 is TGTGCCAGCCAGACTAGCGGCTACGAGCAGTACTTC.

The rearrangement links TRBV7-9 to TRBJ1-2; D is unresolved. Trimming stripped 8 bases from V and 2 bases from J, with 9 bases between. The CDR3 length is 12 residues. Germline V CDR1 and CDR2: SEHNR, FQNEAQ (reference sequence). The CDR3 DNA reads TGTGCCAGCGAGGGTAGCAACTATGGCTACACCTTC. It specifies CASEGSNYGYTF.

The V call is TRBV15, the J call TRBJ1-4, with 7 nucleotides matching TRBD1. The CDR3 totals 16 residues. The V gene's germline CDR1 is LNHNV and CDR2 YYDKDF (reference sequence). J gave up 8 bases and V 0 bases, and 9 bases lay outside the gene matches. The CDR3 nucleotides are TGTGCCACCAGCAGAGATCACGGAGGGGGCCGGGAAAAACTGTTTTTT. Translation: CATSRDHGGGREKLFF.

The chain employs TRBV2 and TRBJ2-7; the D gene is possibly TRBD2 (6 bases). From germline, CDR1 is SNHLY and CDR2 FYNNEI. The CDR3 runs 13 residues. V was pared by 2 bases and J by 6 bases, with 11 bases between. The CDR3 region is CASSEQGGVEQYF. As DNA, the CDR3 is TGTGCCAGCAGTGAACAAGGAGGGGTCGAGCAGTACTTC. The full variable domain, its missing parts supplied by reference TRBV2 and TRBJ2-7, is EPEVTQTPSHQVTQMGQEVILRCVPISNHLYFYWYRQILGQKVEFLVSFYNNEISEKSEIFDDQFSVERPDGSNFTLKIRSTKLEDSAMYFCASSEQGGVEQYFGPGTRLTVT.

The gene calls are TRBV27 and TRBJ1-1, with TRBD1 as a possible D gene (6 bases). V lost 4 bases and J 0 bases, leaving 12 bases between the germline ends. The CDR3 has 15 residues. CDR1 is MNHEY and CDR2 is SMNVEV in the germline V gene (reference sequence). CDR3 nucleotide sequence: TGTGCCAGCAGTTCTGGGGGGGGCATGAACACTGAAGCTTTCTTT. Its translation is CASSSGGGMNTEAFF.

The chain recombines TRBV9 with TRBJ2-7, with D perhaps TRBD2 (6 bases). This CDR3 contains 15 residues. Per germline, CDR1 SGDLS and CDR2 YYNGEE. With 4 bases removed from V and 0 bases from J, the gap between germline ends came to 14 bases. The CDR3 protein is CASSPGTVISYEQYF. The DNA for the CDR3 is TGTGCCAGCAGCCCCGGGACTGTCATCTCCTACGAGCAGTACTTC. Based on the CDR3 plus reference TRBV9 and TRBJ2-7, the full variable domain is DSGVTQTPKHLITATGQRVTLRCSPRSGDLSVYWYQQSLDQGLQFLIQYYNGEERAKGNILERFSAQQFPDLHSELNLSSLELGDSALYFCASSPGTVISYEQYFGPGTRLTVT.

The genes are TRBV15 and TRBJ1-1, with a possible D match to TRBD1 (6 bases). This CDR3 spans 13 amino acids. The germline V gene has CDR1 LNHNV and CDR2 YYDKDF (reference sequence). V shed 11 bases and J shed 6 bases, with 19 bases lying between them. The CDR3 nucleotides read TGTGCCTCCCGCGGATCCAGGGGACCTGAAGCTTTCTTT. As protein: CASRGSRGPEAFF.

The V gene is TRBV6-5, the J gene TRBJ1-6; 7 bases are a match to TRBD1. The ends lost 8 bases at V and 10 bases at J; junction bases unmatched: 8. Looked up from germline, CDR1 is MNHEY and CDR2 is SVGAGI. The CDR3 contains 13 residues. In DNA form, the CDR3 reads TGTGCCAGCCGAGAGGGGGCAAGATCACCCCTCCACTTT. Its protein is CASREGARSPLHF.

This clone was observed a handful of times. The chain combines TRBV5-6 with TRBJ2-1; 8 nucleotides align to TRBD2. The germline V gene encodes CDR1 SGHDT and CDR2 YYEEEE. The ends lost 5 bases at V and 6 bases at J; junction bases unmatched: 7. CDR3 length: 14 amino acids. The CDR3 sequence: CASSYGLASNEQFF. CDR3 in DNA: TGTGCCAGCAGTTACGGACTAGCAAGCAATGAGCAGTTCTTC.

The CDR3 DNA reads TGTGCTAGTGGTTTGCTACAGGGGTTTTACCACGAGCAGTACTTC. Encoded protein: CASGLLQGFYHEQYF. This chain links TRBV12-5 with TRBJ2-7; 7 nucleotides agree with TRBD1. Germline loops: CDR1 LGHNT, CDR2 FRNRAP. The trim removed 2 bases at V and 5 bases at J, leaving 9 bases unmatched. The CDR3 loop spans 15 amino acids.

CDR3 bases: TGTGCCAGTACTAGCGGGAGTTACCTCCAGGACGAGCAGTACTTC. It specifies CASTSGSYLQDEQYF. The V call is TRBV19, the J call TRBJ2-7; 10 bases are shared with TRBD2. The V segment lost 7 bases and the J segment 5 bases; nucleotides outside the gene matches: 11. Germline CDR1 LNHDA, CDR2 SQIVND (reference sequence). CDR3 length: 15 residues.

The chain recombines TRBV29-1 with TRBJ2-1; a possible D gene is TRBD2 (6 bases). Trimming cost V 4 bases and J 8 bases, with 9 bases left between them. This CDR3 is built from 11 residues. Germline CDR1 reads SQVTM; CDR2 reads ANQGSEA. The CDR3 here is CSVGGLHEQFF. The DNA for the CDR3 is TGCAGCGTTGGGGGACTTCATGAGCAGTTCTTC.

This chain links TRBV25-1 with TRBJ2-5, with TRBD2 identical over 7 bases. CDR3 length: 17 amino acids. CDR1 and CDR2 from the germline V gene are MGHDK and SYGVNS. Trimming cost V 3 bases and J 5 bases; bases outside gene matches: 15. Here the CDR3 DNA reads TGTGCCAGCAGTGACGCGGAGGGGAGGGTTGTGCGGGAGACCCAGTACTTC. Its translation is CASSDAEGRVVRETQYF.

This clone showed up just once. This chain uses TRBV5-1 with TRBJ2-1, with 11 bases lining up with TRBD2. The CDR3 totals 15 residues. The V and J ends lost 1 base and 7 bases, in that order; junction bases with no gene match: 4. CDR1 is SGHRS and CDR2 is YFSETQ in the germline V gene. DNA of the CDR3: TGCGCCAGCAGCTTGTTACTAGCGGGAGAGAATGAGCAGTTCTTC. Its protein product is CASSLLLAGENEQFF.

This chain uses TRBV6-4 with TRBJ2-7; 12 positions agree with TRBD1. Germline CDR1 MRHNA, CDR2 SNTAGT. V was pared by 3 bases and J by 1 base, with 1 base of the junction left unmatched. The CDR3 is 15 residues long. CDR3 in DNA: TGTGCCAGCAGTGAGGGACAGGGGGCATCCTACGAGCAGTACTTC. The encoded protein is CASSEGQGASYEQYF.

V usage is TRBV27 and J usage is TRBJ2-1, with a weak D call TRBD2 (6 bases). The CDR3 runs to 15 residues. The V and J ends lost 4 bases and 0 bases respectively, with 10 bases between them. Per the germline V gene, CDR1 is MNHEY and CDR2 is SMNVEV (reference sequence). The CDR3 is CASSSGTGSYNEQFF. As DNA, the CDR3 is TGTGCCAGCAGTTCAGGGACTGGCTCCTACAATGAGCAGTTCTTC.

DNA of the CDR3: TGTGCCAGCAGCTTCCTAGCGGGAGTTGACAATGAGCAGTTCTTC. It codes for CASSFLAGVDNEQFF. The rearrangement joins TRBV7-2 to TRBJ2-1; 10 bases match TRBD2. The CDR3 covers 15 residues. Per the germline V gene, CDR1 is SGHTA and CDR2 is FQGNSA. Germline trimming cut 3 bases from V and 5 bases from J; bases unmatched to any gene: 4.

V usage is TRBV10-3 and J usage is TRBJ1-3; D remains unclear. In germline, CDR1 is ENHRY, CDR2 SYGVKD. The V end lost 2 bases, the J end lost 1 base, and 9 bases lay between the germline ends. The CDR3 covers 15 residues. The CDR3 sequence is CAISEGQASGNTIYF. CDR3 nucleotide sequence: TGTGCCATCAGTGAGGGGCAGGCATCTGGAAACACCATATATTTT.

This rearrangement joins TRBV6-5 to TRBJ2-7, with D possibly being TRBD2 (5 bases). Trimming stripped 0 bases from V and 6 bases from J, with 9 bases between. CDR3 size: 13 residues. Germline V gives CDR1 MNHEY, CDR2 SVGAGI. The CDR3 reads CASSYSEAGEQYF. As DNA, the CDR3 is TGTGCCAGCAGTTACTCCGAGGCGGGCGAGCAGTACTTC.

The gene calls are TRBV6-1 and TRBJ1-4; 10 positions agree with TRBD1. V was clipped by 0 bases and J by 8 bases; unmatched bases: 3. CDR3 size: 15 residues. From germline, CDR1 is MNHNS and CDR2 SASEGT. CDR3 nucleotide sequence: TGTGCCAGCAGTGAAGCGGGACAGGGGAGAGAAAAACTGTTTTTT. Translated: CASSEAGQGREKLFF.

This chain links TRBV29-1 with TRBJ2-1; 7 nucleotides line up with TRBD2. After removal of 4 bases from V and 9 bases from J, the junction contained 6 bases not matched to a gene. The germline V gene encodes CDR1 SQVTM and CDR2 ANQGSEA. The CDR3 contains 12 residues. Written as DNA, the CDR3 is TGCAGCGTTGTCTCCGCGGGAGTTGAGCAGTTCTTC. Protein product: CSVVSAGVEQFF.

This clone was recorded a few times. The chain uses TRBV5-1 and TRBJ1-1; 7 bases line up with TRBD1. The CDR3 spans 14 residues. Germline V gene lookup returns CDR1 SGHRS and CDR2 YFSETQ. The V gene end was trimmed by 2 bases and the J gene end by 3 bases; junction bases not matched to a gene: 4. In DNA, the CDR3 is TGCGCCAGCAGCTTTCAGGGGGAGTACACTGAAGCTTTCTTT. As protein: CASSFQGEYTEAFF.

The genes are TRBV6-6 and TRBJ2-1; 8 nucleotides match TRBD2. The J segment lost 0 bases and the V segment lost 7 bases, leaving 5 bases of the junction unmatched. Germline CDR1 and CDR2: MNHNY and SVGAGI (reference sequence). The CDR3 is 15 residues long. CDR3 in DNA: TGTGCCAGCACTCCGGGAGGGAGCTCCTACAATGAGCAGTTCTTC. Translation gives CASTPGGSSYNEQFF.

The chain combines TRBV15 with TRBJ1-1; TRBD1 is a possible D gene (5 bases). CDR1 and CDR2 (germline): LNHNV, YYDKDF (reference sequence). Between the trimmed V and J ends, which lost 4 bases and 1 base, there was a span of 19 bases. This CDR3 comprises 17 residues. CDR3 sequence reads: CATSKDPFRGGNTEAFF. Written as DNA, the CDR3 is TGTGCCACCAGCAAAGACCCCTTCCGGGGGGGGAACACTGAAGCTTTCTTT.

V gene TRBV7-3 combines with J gene TRBJ2-2; 9 nucleotides match TRBD1. CDR1 SGHTA and CDR2 FQGTGA come from the germline V gene. The length of the CDR3 is 15 residues. With 5 bases clipped from V and 8 bases from J, the junction kept 9 bases outside the gene matches. In nucleotides, the CDR3 is TGTGCCAGCAGCCAATCGGGGACAGGGAATGGGGAGCTGTTTTTT. Its translation is CASSQSGTGNGELFF. The entire variable domain, with the rest obtained from reference TRBV7-3 and TRBJ2-2, is as follows: GAGVSQTPSNKVTEKGKYVELRCDPISGHTALYWYRQSLGQGPEFLIYFQGTGAADDSGLPNDRFFAVRPEGSVSTLKIQRTERGDSAVYLCASSQSGTGNGELFFGEGSRLTVL.

The chain uses TRBV2 and TRBJ2-1; TRBD2 aligns across 7 bases. Germline V gives CDR1 SNHLY, CDR2 FYNNEI. Trimming cost V 11 bases and J 4 bases; bases outside gene matches: 14. The CDR3 is made up of 15 amino acids. CDR3 nucleotides: TGTGCCCCGTTTCTGGCGGGGGAATTTTACAATGAGCAGTTCTTC. As protein: CAPFLAGEFYNEQFF.